Listed here are 11 T cell receptor beta chains from one sample, sequenced in a study of T cell responses to AZD1222 COVID-19 vaccine. Method: immunoSEQ multiplex PCR; TCRdb's copy keeps in-frame clones and lacks some. The repertoire holds some 190,000 clones, approximately 90% seen once, with about 6.9% in the top ten. The source material was peripheral blood, sampled on day 0 of AZD1222 vaccination. The source is an adult in good health.

A word on this clone: The same CDR3 also results from other DNA sequences found in this sample. The chain has TRBV5-6 and TRBJ1-1, with D unresolved. V lost 0 bases to trimming and J lost 4 bases, with 4 bases between them. Germline-derived CDR1 and CDR2 are SGHDT and YYEEEE. This CDR3 spans 12 amino acids. CDR3 in DNA: TGTGCCAGCAGCTTGGAGGCCACTGAAGCTTTCTTT. Its protein product is CASSLEATEAFF.

The chain uses TRBV4-2 and TRBJ2-1; D is unclear. V lost 0 bases, J lost 1 base, and 4 bases lay in between. Germline CDR1 is LGHNA and CDR2 is YNFKEQ. The CDR3 sequence is 14 residues long. The CDR3 loop is CASSQDGSYNEQFF. For the CDR3, the DNA is TGTGCCAGCAGCCAAGACGGTTCCTACAATGAGCAGTTCTTC.

CDR3 sequence: CASSISLSGGLGRAQYF. DNA of the CDR3: TGTGCCAGTAGTATCTCCCTTAGCGGGGGACTCGGGAGAGCCCAGTACTTC. This chain connects TRBV19 to TRBJ2-5, with TRBD2 identical over 9 bases. V lost 3 bases and J lost 9; bases outside the gene matches: 17. CDR1 and CDR2 from the germline V gene are LNHDA and SQIVND (reference sequence). The CDR3 covers 17 residues.

A remark on this clone: One end of the junction does not line up with germline, which may come from a read error. The chain employs TRBV2 and TRBJ1-2, with 8 bases aligning to TRBD1. In germline, CDR1 is SNHLY, CDR2 FYNNEI. The CDR3 has 12 amino acids. This CDR3 is CATQQSPGQDAF. CDR3 bases: TGTGCCACCCAACAATCACCGGGACAGGATGCCTTC.

The chain couples TRBV9 to TRBJ1-1, with D possibly matching TRBD1 (5 bases). V dropped 3 bases and J dropped 2 bases, with 17 bases sitting between them. There are 16 residues in the CDR3. Per the germline V gene, CDR1 is SGDLS and CDR2 is YYNGEE. The CDR3 nucleotides read TGTGCCAGCAGCGGCAGGGATAGTGCTTATAACACTGAAGCTTTCTTT. It is translated as CASSGRDSAYNTEAFF.

The chain carries TRBV18 and TRBJ2-3; D assignment may be TRBD1 or TRBD2 (5 bases each). The V gene lost 5 bases and the J gene lost 6 bases, with 15 bases spanning the gap. Germline V gene sequence: CDR1 KGHSH, CDR2 LQKENI. CDR3 length: 14 amino acids. This chain's CDR3 is CASSNRDGEDTQYF. The DNA of the CDR3 is TGTGCCAGCTCAAACCGGGACGGGGAGGATACGCAGTATTTT.

This clone came up a few times. The rearrangement uses TRBV3-1 (or the pseudogene TRBV3-2) and TRBJ1-4; possible D gene TRBD1, 5 bases. Germline V gene lookup returns CDR1 LGHDT and CDR2 YNNKEL (reference sequence). Trimming cost V 5 bases and J 8 bases, with 18 bases left between them. CDR3 length: 15 residues. The CDR3 loop is CASSETPSGPEKLFF. CDR3 DNA: TGTGCCAGCAGCGAGACCCCTTCGGGGCCCGAAAAACTGTTTTTT.

The chain joins TRBV29-1 to TRBJ1-1; D call uncertain. The CDR3 spans 13 residues. Trimming took off 1 base at V and 1 base at J, with 7 bases between the two ends. From germline, CDR1 is SQVTM and CDR2 ANQGSEA. Here the CDR3 DNA reads TGCAGCGTTGAAGTGGTTCGGAACACTGAAGCTTTCTTT. Its translation: CSVEVVRNTEAFF.

Here the CDR3 reads CASSLSNHGTADGYTF. The DNA of the CDR3 is TGTGCCAGCAGTTTATCGAACCACGGGACGGCGGATGGCTACACCTTC. The J gene is TRBJ1-2, the V gene TRBV27, with a tentative D call TRBD1 (5 bases). V was pared by 0 bases and J by 6 bases, with 17 bases between. Germline-derived CDR1 and CDR2 are MNHEY and SMNVEV (reference sequence). The CDR3 covers 16 residues.

The chain carries TRBV3-1 (or the pseudogene TRBV3-2) and TRBJ1-2, with 11 bases matching TRBD1. The CDR3 is made up of 16 amino acids. Per germline, CDR1 LGHDT and CDR2 YNNKEL (reference sequence). V lost 1 base and J lost 4; bases outside the gene matches: 5. CDR3 in DNA: TGTGCCAGCAGCCAAGCGATCGGGACAGGGGGCTATGGCTACACCTTC. Encoded protein: CASSQAIGTGGYGYTF.

The chain uses TRBV5-1 and TRBJ2-5, with 12 bases fitting TRBD1. The germline gives CDR1 SGHRS, CDR2 YFSETQ. This CDR3 has 16 amino acids. After removal of 4 bases from V and 2 bases from J, the junction contained 6 bases not matched to a gene. The CDR3 reads CASSAGDRGPQETQYF. CDR3 DNA sequence: TGCGCCAGCAGCGCAGGGGACAGGGGGCCGCAAGAGACCCAGTACTTC.